Shown below are 32 T cell receptor beta chains from a single sample sequenced in a study of shared clonotypes between healthy human individuals. Method: immunoSEQ multiplex PCR; TCRdb's copy keeps in-frame clones and lacks some. In the table there are about 490,000 clones, around 73% of which are singletons. The sample consisted of PBMCs. The origin of the receptors is a woman aged 40 to 50 in good health. Some clones in this sample may be carry-over from other donors' samples.

A note on this clone: One end of the junction does not line up with germline, which may come from a read error. The chain carries TRBV7-7 and TRBJ2-7; the D is unclear. The CDR3 is 13 amino acids. Germline V lookup: CDR1 SSHAT, CDR2 FNYEAQ (reference sequence). DNA for the CDR3: TGTGCTAGCAGCTTCACCCCTATGGGCGAACAGTACTTC. This gives the protein CASSFTPMGEQYF.

This chain links TRBV28 with TRBJ1-2, with D possibly matching TRBD1 (6 bases). Germline V gene data show CDR1 as MDHEN and CDR2 as SYDVKM. The germline V and J ends were trimmed by 4 bases and 7 bases, with 22 bases remaining between them. The CDR3 covers 16 residues. The CDR3 region is CASSSSDRAYLGGYTF. CDR3 DNA: TGTGCCAGCAGTTCGTCGGACAGAGCTTATTTGGGTGGCTACACCTTC.

This sequence joins TRBV15 and TRBJ2-1; the D call may be TRBD1 or TRBD2 (5 bases each). CDR1 and CDR2 from the germline V gene are LNHNV and YYDKDF (reference sequence). The CDR3 is 13 amino acids. V lost 2 bases to trimming and J lost 7 bases, with 9 bases between them. The CDR3 DNA is TGTGCCACCAGCAGATGGGGCGGGAATGAGCAGTTCTTC. Translation gives CATSRWGGNEQFF.

This clone was seen a single time. The rearrangement links TRBV7-2 to TRBJ2-3, with D maybe TRBD1 (6 bases). The CDR3 is 14 residues long. V was trimmed by 2 bases and J by 4 bases, leaving 10 bases between them. In germline, CDR1 is SGHTA, CDR2 FQGNSA. DNA for the CDR3: TGTGCCAGCAGCTTACAACGGACAGCAGATACGCAGTATTTT. Its protein is CASSLQRTADTQYF.

This rearrangement joins TRBV28 to TRBJ1-6; 11 bases agree with TRBD1. Germline lookup yields CDR1 MDHEN and CDR2 SYDVKM. This CDR3 spans 16 amino acids. V dropped 4 bases and J dropped 9; count of bases not matched to a gene: 8. CDR3: CASSWTGGSMVSPLHF. In DNA, the CDR3 is TGTGCCAGCAGTTGGACAGGGGGCTCAATGGTTTCACCCCTCCACTTT.

The chain is built from TRBV18 and TRBJ2-7, with unresolved D. The V and J ends lost 2 bases and 3 bases respectively, with 14 bases between them. The CDR3 loop spans 15 amino acids. Per germline, CDR1 KGHSH and CDR2 LQKENI. The CDR3, as DNA: TGTGCCAGCTCACCAGTCCAGGACGGATACTACGAGCAGTACTTC. This encodes CASSPVQDGYYEQYF.

Regarding this clone: Other DNA sequences in the sample encode the same CDR3. The chain couples TRBV7-9 to TRBJ2-1; unclear D gene. The germline V and J ends were trimmed by 3 bases and 2 bases, with 11 bases remaining between them. The germline CDR1 and CDR2 sequences are SEHNR and FQNEAQ (reference sequence). CDR3 length: 15 amino acids. The CDR3 is CASSLAPEAYNEQFF. CDR3 in DNA: TGTGCCAGCAGCTTGGCTCCAGAGGCCTACAATGAGCAGTTCTTC.

V gene TRBV27 combines with J gene TRBJ2-1, with 11 bases fitting TRBD2. Germline CDR1 is MNHEY and CDR2 is SMNVEV (reference sequence). The CDR3 covers 15 residues. Trimming removed 4 bases from V and 10 bases from J; junction bases left unmatched: 9. CDR3: CASSSTSGILREQFF. CDR3 DNA sequence: TGTGCCAGCAGTTCGACTAGCGGGATATTGCGGGAGCAGTTCTTC.

This clone was recorded once. This rearrangement joins TRBV6-5 to TRBJ1-5, with D unclear. The CDR3 covers 14 residues. The germline gives CDR1 MNHEY, CDR2 SVGAGI. V was trimmed by 2 bases and J by 1 base, leaving 6 bases between them. CDR3 region: CASSYGGSNQPQHF. CDR3 nucleotide sequence: TGTGCCAGCAGTTACGGCGGAAGCAATCAGCCCCAGCATTTT.

With regard to this clone: A read error may account for a junction end that differs from germline. The chain links TRBV10-1 to TRBJ2-7; a possible D gene is TRBD1 (5 bases). The CDR3 has 13 amino acids. Germline V lookup: CDR1 WNHNN, CDR2 SYGVQD (reference sequence). CDR3 DNA sequence: TGCGCCAGCAGTGAGTCGGGGCCGCATCACGTCGCCTTC. Protein sequence: CASSESGPHHVAF.

This chain links TRBV6-1 with TRBJ2-4; possible D gene TRBD2, 6 bases. This CDR3 is 15 amino acids long. CDR1 is MNHNS, CDR2 SASEGT, per germline. V gave up 6 bases and J gave up 0 bases, with 12 bases separating them. The CDR3 coding sequence is TGTGCCAGCAGCTCCGGAGGGATAGCCAAAAACATTCAGTACTTC. Encoded protein: CASSSGGIAKNIQYF.

V and J are TRBV11-2 and TRBJ2-2; 7 nucleotides align to TRBD1. Per the germline V gene, CDR1 is SGHAT and CDR2 is FQNNGV. The CDR3 consists of 14 residues. J gave up 4 bases and V 5 bases, and 4 bases lay outside the gene matches. The CDR3 nucleotides are TGTGCCAGCAGCCCGACAGGGTTCACCGGGGAGCTGTTTTTT. Its translation: CASSPTGFTGELFF.

The V gene is TRBV10-3, the J gene TRBJ1-5, with 7 bases aligning to TRBD1. This CDR3 has 16 residues. The germline CDR1 and CDR2 sequences are ENHRY and SYGVKD. J gave up 3 bases and V 3 bases, and 8 bases lay outside the gene matches. The CDR3 sequence: CAISDDGTADNQPQHF. The CDR3 DNA reads as TGTGCCATCAGTGACGACGGGACAGCGGACAATCAGCCCCAGCATTTT.

This clone has just one count. The chain uses TRBV19 and TRBJ1-1; 10 bases agree with TRBD1. V lost 4 bases to trimming and J lost 4 bases; unmatched junction nucleotides: 9. CDR3 length: 16 amino acids. Germline values: CDR1 LNHDA, CDR2 SQIVND (reference sequence). DNA of the CDR3: TGTGCCAGTAGTACCGAACCGGGACAGGGGTCCACTGAAGCTTTCTTT. This encodes CASSTEPGQGSTEAFF.

This chain links TRBV5-1 with TRBJ2-7, with TRBD2 as a possible D gene (7 bases). V was pared by 7 bases and J by 0 bases, with 14 bases between. CDR1 is SGHRS, CDR2 YFSETQ, per germline. This CDR3 has 14 amino acids. The CDR3 DNA reads TGCGCCAGCGGTGGGGGGGACACCTCCTACGAGCAGTACTTC. Its protein product is CASGGGDTSYEQYF.

With regard to this clone: This sample also contains other DNA sequences that code for the same CDR3. The rearrangement uses TRBV7-8 and TRBJ2-5; TRBD1 agrees at 7 bases. CDR3 length: 15 amino acids. V lost 2 bases and J lost 4; bases outside the gene matches: 7. The germline CDR1 and CDR2 sequences are SGHVS and FQNEAQ. The CDR3 DNA reads TGTGCCAGCAGCTTAAACAGGGGTGGGGGAGAGACCCAGTACTTC. This gives the protein CASSLNRGGGETQYF.

V usage is TRBV6-4 and J usage is TRBJ2-1; D possibly matches TRBD1 or TRBD2 (6 bases each). CDR3 length: 16 residues. Between the trimmed V and J ends, which lost 4 bases and 6 bases, there was a span of 19 bases. Per germline, CDR1 MRHNA and CDR2 SNTAGT. The CDR3 sequence: CASSVRLAEGGNEQFF. In DNA, the CDR3 is TGTGCCAGCAGTGTACGGTTAGCGGAGGGGGGCAATGAGCAGTTCTTC.

V usage is TRBV4-2 and J usage is TRBJ2-1, with 14 bases that match TRBD2. The length of the CDR3 is 17 residues. The germline CDR1 and CDR2 sequences are LGHNA and YNFKEQ. Trimming cost V 3 bases and J 3 bases; bases outside gene matches: 4. CDR3: CASSQDGLAGGYNEQFF. CDR3 DNA: TGTGCCAGCAGCCAGGATGGACTAGCGGGAGGCTACAATGAGCAGTTCTTC.

This chain links TRBV5-4 with TRBJ2-3; D uncertain. Germline V gene lookup returns CDR1 SGHNT and CDR2 YYREEE (reference sequence). V lost 1 base to trimming and J lost 2 bases, with 5 bases between them. This CDR3 is 13 amino acids long. The CDR3: CASSLPNTDTQYF. CDR3 nucleotide sequence: TGTGCCAGCAGCTTGCCGAACACAGATACGCAGTATTTT. The complete variable domain, with remaining parts taken from reference TRBV5-4 and TRBJ2-3, reads ETGVTQSPTHLIKTRGQQVTLRCSSQSGHNTVSWYQQALGQGPQFIFQYYREEENGRGNFPPRFSGLQFPNYSSELNVNALELDDSALYLCASSLPNTDTQYFGPGTRLTVL.

V and J are TRBV9 and TRBJ2-4; D possibly matches TRBD1 or TRBD2 (5 bases each). Germline-derived CDR1 and CDR2 are SGDLS and YYNGEE. This CDR3 region has 15 residues. Trimming removed 4 bases from V and 11 bases from J, with 22 bases in between. CDR3 sequence: CASSSIRDGAAVQYF. CDR3 in DNA: TGTGCCAGCAGCTCTATCAGGGACGGGGCGGCGGTTCAGTACTTC.

The rearrangement joins TRBV29-1 to TRBJ1-2; 12 bases match TRBD1. V was pared by 4 bases and J by 4 bases, with 7 bases of the junction left unmatched. Looked up from germline, CDR1 is SQVTM and CDR2 is ANQGSEA. The CDR3 runs 15 residues. The CDR3 spells CSVGTGQGAVYGYTF. DNA of the CDR3: TGCAGCGTTGGAACGGGACAGGGGGCGGTCTATGGCTACACCTTC.

Worth noting for this clone: This specimen includes other DNA sequences encoding the same CDR3. The chain uses TRBV4-1 and TRBJ2-1; D may be TRBD1 (5 bases). V gave up 2 bases and J gave up 0 bases, with 5 bases separating them. CDR3 length: 14 residues. Germline CDR1 is MGHRA and CDR2 is YSYEKL. CDR3 sequence reads: CASSQRGSYNEQFF. The CDR3 nucleotides read TGCGCCAGCAGCCAAAGGGGCTCCTACAATGAGCAGTTCTTC.

V usage is TRBV7-9 and J usage is TRBJ2-2; 10 bases line up with TRBD2. Looked up from germline, CDR1 is SEHNR and CDR2 is FQNEAQ (reference sequence). The junction had 1 base not matched to a gene; V was cut back by 1 base and J by 2 bases. The CDR3 has 16 amino acids. DNA of the CDR3: TGTGCCAGCAGCTTAGAACTAGCGGGAAACACCGGGGAGCTGTTTTTT. Translation gives CASSLELAGNTGELFF.

The chain combines TRBV13 with TRBJ2-3; D call uncertain. The germline V gene has CDR1 PRHDT and CDR2 FYEKMQ (reference sequence). The CDR3 contains 15 residues. The V and J ends lost 5 bases and 0 bases respectively, with 12 bases between them. DNA of the CDR3: TGTGCCAGCAGCGGAAGCGCTGCTAGCACAGATACGCAGTATTTT. As protein: CASSGSAASTDTQYF. The variable domain in full, with the rest retrieved from reference TRBV13 and TRBJ2-3, is AAGVIQSPRHLIKEKRETATLKCYPIPRHDTVYWYQQGPGQDPQFLISFYEKMQSDKGSIPDRFSAQQFSDYHSELNMSSLELGDSALYFCASSGSAASTDTQYFGPGTRLTVL.

The rearrangement uses TRBV4-1 and TRBJ2-3; a possible D gene is TRBD2 (6 bases). CDR1 and CDR2 (germline): MGHRA, YSYEKL. With 3 bases removed from V and 8 bases from J, the gap between germline ends came to 9 bases. The CDR3 contains 12 residues. CDR3 sequence (DNA): TGCGCCAGCAGCCAGATGGGACTTACGCAGTATTTT. Protein product: CASSQMGLTQYF.

This clone has only a few counts. This chain uses TRBV30 with TRBJ2-7; TRBD2 matches at 12 bases. Germline CDR1 GTSNPN, CDR2 SVGIG (reference sequence). Trimming removed 3 bases from V and 12 bases from J; junction bases left unmatched: 12. The CDR3 spans 14 residues. CDR3 in amino acids: CAWSPGLAGGRLYF. The DNA of the CDR3 is TGTGCCTGGAGCCCGGGACTAGCGGGTGGGAGGCTGTACTTC. Based on the CDR3 plus reference TRBV30 and TRBJ2-7, the full variable domain is SQTIHQWPATLVQPVGSPLSLECTVEGTSNPNLYWYRQAAGRGLQLLFYSVGIGQISSEVPQNLSASRPQDRQFILSSKKLLLSDSGFYLCAWSPGLAGGRLYFGPGTRLTVT.

The chain employs TRBV7-2 and TRBJ2-3, with 10 bases aligning to TRBD2. CDR1 is SGHTA and CDR2 is FQGNSA in the germline V gene. V lost 3 bases and J lost 4; bases outside the gene matches: 4. CDR3 length: 15 residues. This CDR3 is CASSFTSGMADTQYF. As DNA, the CDR3 is TGTGCCAGCAGCTTTACTAGCGGGATGGCAGATACGCAGTATTTT. The whole variable domain, filled in from reference TRBV7-2 and TRBJ2-3, reads GAGVSQSPSNKVTEKGKDVELRCDPISGHTALYWYRQSLGQGLEFLIYFQGNSAPDKSGLPSDRFSAERTGGSVSTLTIQRTQQEDSAVYLCASSFTSGMADTQYFGPGTRLTVL.

This chain joins TRBV11-2 and TRBJ2-1, with D possibly TRBD2 on 5 matching bases. The CDR3 runs 14 residues. V lost 0 bases and J 8 bases, leaving 11 bases between the germline ends. Germline CDR1 is SGHAT and CDR2 is FQNNGV. CDR3 sequence: CASSLDPGWYEQFF. CDR3 in DNA: TGTGCCAGCAGCTTAGATCCGGGGTGGTATGAGCAGTTCTTC.

The V and J genes are TRBV19 and TRBJ2-7; maybe TRBD1 (8 bases). V was clipped by 6 bases and J by 5 bases, with 17 bases between them. Germline V gives CDR1 LNHDA, CDR2 SQIVND (reference sequence). The CDR3 runs 14 residues. The CDR3 here is CASSPTGGANEQYF. DNA for the CDR3: TGTGCCAGTAGCCCCACAGGGGGGGCAAACGAGCAGTACTTC.

The sample holds a few counts of this clone. The chain carries TRBV7-9 and TRBJ2-3, with D maybe TRBD2 (5 bases). V was clipped by 1 base and J by 4 bases, with 12 bases between them. Germline CDR1 reads SEHNR; CDR2 reads FQNEAQ (reference sequence). The CDR3 loop spans 15 amino acids. The CDR3 loop is CASSLGGLEADTQYF. CDR3 DNA sequence: TGTGCCAGCAGCTTAGGTGGACTCGAGGCAGATACGCAGTATTTT.

The rearrangement joins TRBV5-4 to TRBJ2-5; TRBD2 aligns across 9 bases. The CDR3 contains 16 residues. CDR1 is SGHNT, CDR2 YYREEE, per germline (reference sequence). The trim removed 0 bases at V and 5 bases at J, leaving 8 bases unmatched. As DNA, the CDR3 is TGTGCCAGCAGCTTGGTCGTAGCGGGAGACGGGGAGACCCAGTACTTC. Translating it yields CASSLVVAGDGETQYF.

Here the CDR3 DNA reads TGTGCCAGCTCACCCGCTACCTCCTACGAGCAGTACTTC. Its translation is CASSPATSYEQYF. The chain combines TRBV18 with TRBJ2-7; D not resolved. The CDR3 has 13 residues. Germline assignment: CDR1 KGHSH and CDR2 LQKENI. Trimming removed 3 bases from V and 0 bases from J, with 6 bases in between.